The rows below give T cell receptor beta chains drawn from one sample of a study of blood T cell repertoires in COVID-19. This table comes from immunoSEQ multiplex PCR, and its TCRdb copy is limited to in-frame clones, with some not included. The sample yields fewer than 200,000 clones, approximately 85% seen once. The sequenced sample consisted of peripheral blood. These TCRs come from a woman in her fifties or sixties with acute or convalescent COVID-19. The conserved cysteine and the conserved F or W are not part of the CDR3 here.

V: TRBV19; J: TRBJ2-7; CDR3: ASSFLLARSYEQY
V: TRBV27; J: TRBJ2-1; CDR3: ASSLPPLAGPLNEQF
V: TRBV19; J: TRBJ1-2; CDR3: ASRTPGVTLYGYT
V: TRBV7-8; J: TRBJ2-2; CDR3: ASSPASGLNTGELF
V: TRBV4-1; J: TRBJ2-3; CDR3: ASSQVGGPSADTQY
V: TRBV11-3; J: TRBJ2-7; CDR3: ASSLGQGTYEQY
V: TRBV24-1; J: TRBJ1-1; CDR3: ATSDLGGTEAF
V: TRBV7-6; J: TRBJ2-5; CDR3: ASSLEAGAFETQY
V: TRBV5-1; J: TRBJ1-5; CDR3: ASSPGTGGWNQPQH
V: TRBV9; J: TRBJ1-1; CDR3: ASSAGGWGTEAF
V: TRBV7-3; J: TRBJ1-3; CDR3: ASSLGQADTIY
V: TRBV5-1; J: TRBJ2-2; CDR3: ASRLQGFPNTGELF
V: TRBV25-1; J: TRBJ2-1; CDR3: ASSESGLLGNNEQF
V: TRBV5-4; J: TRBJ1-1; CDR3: ASSLDSRNTEAF
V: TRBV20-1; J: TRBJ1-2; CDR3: SASNQGSPPYGYT
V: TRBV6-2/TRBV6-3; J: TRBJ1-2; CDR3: ASSQAGTGDGYRYT
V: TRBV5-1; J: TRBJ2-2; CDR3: ASSAPGLALGGELF
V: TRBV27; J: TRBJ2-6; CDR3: ASSSLSGANVLT
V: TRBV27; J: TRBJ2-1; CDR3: ASSLGAYNEQF
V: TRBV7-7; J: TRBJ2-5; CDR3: ASSSSPGGTQY
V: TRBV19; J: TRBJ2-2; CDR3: ASSPLFGRAGVESRELF
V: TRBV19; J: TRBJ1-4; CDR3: ASSLHLGTNEKLF
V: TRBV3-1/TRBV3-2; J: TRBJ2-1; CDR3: ASSQESLAWGNEQF
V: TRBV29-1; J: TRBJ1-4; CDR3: SVKRNEKLF
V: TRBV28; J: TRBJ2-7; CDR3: ATRTTTYEQY
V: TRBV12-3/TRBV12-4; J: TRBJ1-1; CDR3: ASRPGQPTEAF
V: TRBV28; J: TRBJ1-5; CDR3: ASGSTGSNQPQH
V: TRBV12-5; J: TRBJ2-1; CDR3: ASGSPAGGLSYNEQF
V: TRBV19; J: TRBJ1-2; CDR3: ASSIAQGHNYGYT
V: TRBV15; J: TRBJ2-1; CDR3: ATGTSGSPGF
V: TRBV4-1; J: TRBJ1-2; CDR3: ASSQEAGRDYGYT
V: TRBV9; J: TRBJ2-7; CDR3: ASSVATRAVQY
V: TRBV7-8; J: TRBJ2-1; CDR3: ASSFSVGANNEQF
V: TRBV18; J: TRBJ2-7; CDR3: ASSPGQGNEQY
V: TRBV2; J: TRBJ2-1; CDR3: ASSSPGTGSNEQF
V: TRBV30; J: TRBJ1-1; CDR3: AWSNTGEAF
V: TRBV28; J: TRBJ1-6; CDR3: ASSYRVYNSPLH
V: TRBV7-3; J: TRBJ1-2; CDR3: ASSFGQGHGYT
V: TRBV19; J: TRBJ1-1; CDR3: ASSKLTENTEAF
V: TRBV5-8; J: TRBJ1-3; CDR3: ASSLAGGTGNTIY
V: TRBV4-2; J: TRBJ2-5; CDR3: ASSQEFGLAGGPGETQY
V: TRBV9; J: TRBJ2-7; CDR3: ASSVSQASGVEQY
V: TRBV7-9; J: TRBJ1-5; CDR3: ASSFAGGNQPQH
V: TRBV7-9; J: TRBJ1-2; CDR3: ASSLAGAGYT